These 17 T cell receptor beta chains were sequenced from one sample in a study of blood T cell repertoires in COVID-19. TCRdb keeps only in-frame clones here, not all; method: immunoSEQ multiplex PCR. The table records about 140,000 clones, 70% to 80% of them present only once. The sample was peripheral blood. The receptors stem from a woman between 45 and 60 years old with active or convalescent COVID-19.

This chain links TRBV7-2 with TRBJ2-5; D is perhaps TRBD2 (6 bases). The V end was cut by 2 bases, the J end by 1 base, with 11 bases between. The length of the CDR3 is 15 residues. Germline CDR1 SGHTA, CDR2 FQGNSA. CDR3 bases: TGTGCCAGCAGCTTATCTGGGACTGCCCAAGAGACCCAGTACTTC. Protein sequence: CASSLSGTAQETQYF.

Only one count was recorded for this clone. The V and J genes are TRBV28 and TRBJ1-2; D gene uncertain. The CDR3 runs 14 residues. The V end lost 5 bases, the J end lost 5 bases, and 15 bases lay between the germline ends. Germline V lookup: CDR1 MDHEN, CDR2 SYDVKM. The CDR3 is CASSTFTGRYGYTF. The CDR3 coding sequence is TGTGCCAGCAGTACTTTTACGGGTAGATATGGCTACACCTTC.

The J gene is TRBJ2-5, the V gene TRBV3-1 (or the pseudogene TRBV3-2), with D tentatively TRBD1 (5 bases). The ends were cut back, 5 bases at V and 5 bases at J, with 18 bases in the middle. Germline-derived CDR1 and CDR2 are LGHDT and YNNKEL (reference sequence). This CDR3 is built from 15 residues. The CDR3 protein is CASSRQFPGSETQYF. The CDR3 DNA follows: TGTGCCAGCAGCAGACAGTTTCCAGGGTCGGAGACCCAGTACTTC.

V is TRBV19 and J is TRBJ1-1; D uncertain. Trimming shortened V by 4 bases and J by 0 bases, and 12 bases separated the two germline ends. This CDR3 contains 15 residues. Germline CDR1 LNHDA, CDR2 SQIVND (reference sequence). CDR3 nucleotide sequence: TGTGCCAGTAGTAAGGCGGGGAACATGAACACTGAAGCTTTCTTT. Its protein product is CASSKAGNMNTEAFF.

The V call is TRBV30, the J call TRBJ2-1; TRBD2 agrees at 9 bases. The length of the CDR3 is 13 residues. Unmatched junction bases numbered 6, after V lost 6 bases and J lost 6 bases. Germline lookup yields CDR1 GTSNPN and CDR2 SVGIG (reference sequence). The CDR3 loop is CACSSGKANEQFF. The DNA for the CDR3 is TGTGCCTGTTCTAGCGGGAAGGCCAATGAGCAGTTCTTC.

This clone was observed once. The chain uses TRBV6-1 and TRBJ2-1; 7 bases match TRBD1. Trimming at V came to 1 base and at J to 2 bases, leaving 5 bases not matched to a gene. This CDR3 comprises 16 residues. From germline, CDR1 is MNHNS and CDR2 SASEGT. DNA for the CDR3: TGTGCCAGCAGTGAAGGACAGGGAAGGACCTACAATGAGCAGTTCTTC. Protein: CASSEGQGRTYNEQFF.

The V call is TRBV7-2, the J call TRBJ1-3; 10 positions agree with TRBD1. CDR3 size: 16 residues. V was clipped by 2 bases and J by 4 bases; unmatched bases: 5. The germline V gene encodes CDR1 SGHTA and CDR2 FQGNSA. CDR3 region: CASSLRQGARGNTIYF. CDR3 bases: TGTGCCAGCAGCTTAAGACAGGGGGCGCGGGGAAACACCATATATTTT.

CDR3 sequence: CATGQGNTYNEQFF. In DNA, the CDR3 is TGTGCCACAGGACAGGGTAATACCTACAATGAGCAGTTCTTC. The chain links TRBV19 to TRBJ2-1; 8 bases agree with TRBD1. The CDR3 extends over 14 amino acids. From germline, CDR1 is LNHDA and CDR2 SQIVND (reference sequence). V was clipped by 10 bases and J by 2 bases; unmatched bases: 7. The full variable domain, in which reference TRBV19 and TRBJ2-1 provide the parts outside the CDR3, is DGGITQSPKYLFRKEGQNVTLSCEQNLNHDAMYWYRQDPGQGLRLIYYSQIVNDFQKGDIAEGYSVSREKKESFPLTVTSAQKNPTAFYLCATGQGNTYNEQFFGPGTRLTVL.

The chain has TRBV29-1 and TRBJ2-1; perhaps TRBD1 as D (5 bases). V was clipped by 8 bases and J by 8 bases, with 22 bases between them. Per germline, CDR1 SQVTM and CDR2 ANQGSEA. The CDR3 has 14 amino acids. The CDR3 sequence: CSLLVGPGSYEQFF. The DNA of the CDR3 is TGCAGCCTTCTTGTGGGGCCCGGATCCTATGAGCAGTTCTTC.

The chain has TRBV28 and TRBJ1-2, with D unresolved. This CDR3 has 15 amino acids. CDR1 and CDR2 (germline): MDHEN, SYDVKM. V dropped 6 bases and J dropped 3 bases, with 17 bases sitting between them. The chain's CDR3 is CASSSPGGVDYGYTF. The CDR3 bases are TGTGCCAGCAGCTCCCCGGGAGGCGTAGACTATGGCTACACCTTC.

This chain's CDR3 is CASSLSGGRVKRSEAFF. In DNA, the CDR3 is TGTGCCAGCAGCCTTAGTGGTGGGAGGGTGAAGAGAAGTGAAGCTTTCTTT. This sequence joins TRBV5-5 and TRBJ1-1; no clear D gene. Trimming removed 4 bases from V and 7 bases from J, with 26 bases in between. The germline gives CDR1 SGHKS, CDR2 YYEKEE (reference sequence). The CDR3 is made up of 17 amino acids.

CDR3 sequence reads: CASSLNAPGTGGNIQYF. Written as DNA, the CDR3 is TGTGCCAGCAGTTTAAACGCTCCCGGGACAGGGGGGAACATTCAGTACTTC. The J gene is TRBJ2-4, the V gene TRBV28; 11 positions match TRBD1. The CDR3 covers 17 residues. The germline gives CDR1 MDHEN, CDR2 SYDVKM. V shed 2 bases and J 7 bases; nucleotides not matched to a gene: 10.

V and J are TRBV4-3 and TRBJ2-1; TRBD2 aligns across 13 bases. Germline values: CDR1 LGHNA, CDR2 YSLEER. The length of the CDR3 is 22 residues. Losses at the gene ends were 0 bases for V and 0 bases for J; bases not matched to a gene: 14. CDR3 coding DNA: TGCGCCAGCAGCCAAGATCCGTATTGGGGGACTAGCGGGGAAAGCTCCTACAATGAGCAGTTCTTC. Protein: CASSQDPYWGTSGESSYNEQFF.

The gene calls are TRBV7-8 and TRBJ2-5; 8 positions match TRBD1. This CDR3 is 13 amino acids long. V shed 6 bases and J 2 bases; nucleotides not matched to a gene: 2. Germline V gene data show CDR1 as SGHVS and CDR2 as FQNEAQ. Here the CDR3 DNA reads TGTGCCAGCAGGGGACAGGTACAAGAGACCCAGTACTTC. Translating gives CASRGQVQETQYF.

This clone was found a few times. This chain connects TRBV2 to TRBJ2-5; 9 nucleotides match TRBD2. The CDR3 sequence is 13 residues long. CDR1 and CDR2 from the germline V gene are SNHLY and FYNNEI. The V gene end was trimmed by 5 bases and the J gene end by 5 bases; junction bases not matched to a gene: 3. CDR3 sequence reads: CASSLAGFETQYF. The CDR3, as DNA: TGTGCCAGCAGTCTAGCGGGGTTTGAGACCCAGTACTTC.

This clone was seen only a few times. The chain joins TRBV4-3 to TRBJ2-7; tentative D call: TRBD1 (6 bases). This CDR3 region has 15 residues. CDR1 and CDR2 from the germline V gene are LGHNA and YSLEER. Trimming left V 4 bases short and J 1 base short, with 14 bases between. CDR3 amino acids: CASSPIRDTSYEQYF. The CDR3 DNA is TGCGCCAGCAGCCCGATCCGGGACACGTCCTACGAGCAGTACTTC.

This chain uses TRBV5-1 with TRBJ2-7; tentatively, D is TRBD2 (5 bases). The CDR3 runs to 14 residues. CDR1 is SGHRS and CDR2 is YFSETQ in the germline V gene. Trimming stripped 3 bases from V and 5 bases from J, with 15 bases between. The CDR3 spells CASSSRAGVNEQYF. The CDR3 DNA follows: TGCGCCAGCAGCTCGCGGGCAGGCGTCAACGAGCAGTACTTC. Complete variable domain (other parts from reference TRBV5-1 and TRBJ2-7): KAGVTQTPRYLIKTRGQQVTLSCSPISGHRSVSWYQQTPGQGLQFLFEYFSETQRNKGNFPGRFSGRQFSNSRSEMNVSTLELGDSALYLCASSSRAGVNEQYFGPGTRLTVT.